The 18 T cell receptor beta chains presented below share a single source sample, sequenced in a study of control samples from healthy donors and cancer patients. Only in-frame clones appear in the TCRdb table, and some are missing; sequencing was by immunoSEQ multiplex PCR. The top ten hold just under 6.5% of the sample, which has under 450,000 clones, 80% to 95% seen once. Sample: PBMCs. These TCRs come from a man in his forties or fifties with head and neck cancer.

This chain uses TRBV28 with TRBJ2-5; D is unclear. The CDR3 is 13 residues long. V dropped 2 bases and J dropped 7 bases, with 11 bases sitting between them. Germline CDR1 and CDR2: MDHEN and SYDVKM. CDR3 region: CASSLVAVVTQYF. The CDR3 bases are TGTGCCAGCAGTTTAGTTGCGGTGGTGACCCAGTACTTC.

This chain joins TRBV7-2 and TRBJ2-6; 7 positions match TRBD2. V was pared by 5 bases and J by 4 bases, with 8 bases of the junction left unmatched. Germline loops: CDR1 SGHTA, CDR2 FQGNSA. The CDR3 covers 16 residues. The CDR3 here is CASSKVGRGGANVLTF. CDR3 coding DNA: TGTGCCAGCAGCAAAGTGGGGCGGGGGGGGGCCAACGTCCTGACTTTC.

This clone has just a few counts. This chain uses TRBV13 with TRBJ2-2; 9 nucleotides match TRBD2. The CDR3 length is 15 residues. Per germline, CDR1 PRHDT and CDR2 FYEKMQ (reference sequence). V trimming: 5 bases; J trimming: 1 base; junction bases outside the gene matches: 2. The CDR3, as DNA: TGTGCCAGCAGCCCTAGCGGGGTGAACACCGGGGAGCTGTTTTTT. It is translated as CASSPSGVNTGELFF.

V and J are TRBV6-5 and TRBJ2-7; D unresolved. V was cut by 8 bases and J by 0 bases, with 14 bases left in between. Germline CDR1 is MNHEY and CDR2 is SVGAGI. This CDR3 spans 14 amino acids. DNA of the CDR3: TGTGCCAGCCTCCTCTTTGCGGCCTCCTACGAGCAGTACTTC. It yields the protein CASLLFAASYEQYF.

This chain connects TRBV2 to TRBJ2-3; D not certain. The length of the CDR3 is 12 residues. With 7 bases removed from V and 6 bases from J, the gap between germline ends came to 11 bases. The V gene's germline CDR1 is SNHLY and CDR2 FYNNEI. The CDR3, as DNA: TGTGCCAGCACTTTGTTGAGGGATACGCAGTATTTT. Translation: CASTLLRDTQYF.

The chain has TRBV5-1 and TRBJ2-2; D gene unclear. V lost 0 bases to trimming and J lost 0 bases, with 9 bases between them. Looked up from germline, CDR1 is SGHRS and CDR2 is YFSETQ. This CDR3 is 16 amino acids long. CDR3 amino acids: CASSLEGLANTGELFF. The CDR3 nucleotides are TGCGCCAGCAGCTTGGAAGGGCTAGCGAACACCGGGGAGCTGTTTTTT.

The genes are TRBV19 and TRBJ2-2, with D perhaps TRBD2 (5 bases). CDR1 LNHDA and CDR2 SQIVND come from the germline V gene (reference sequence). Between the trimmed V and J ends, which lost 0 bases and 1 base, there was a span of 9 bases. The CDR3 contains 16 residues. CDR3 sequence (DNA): TGTGCCAGTAGTATAGATCCTAGCAGGAACACCGGGGAGCTGTTTTTT. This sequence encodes CASSIDPSRNTGELFF.

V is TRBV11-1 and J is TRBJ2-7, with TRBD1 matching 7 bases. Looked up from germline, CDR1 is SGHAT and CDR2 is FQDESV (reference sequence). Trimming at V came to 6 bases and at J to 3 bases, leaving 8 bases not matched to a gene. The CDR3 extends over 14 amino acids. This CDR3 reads CASRETGKSYEQYF. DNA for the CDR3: TGTGCCAGCAGGGAGACAGGGAAAAGCTACGAGCAGTACTTC.

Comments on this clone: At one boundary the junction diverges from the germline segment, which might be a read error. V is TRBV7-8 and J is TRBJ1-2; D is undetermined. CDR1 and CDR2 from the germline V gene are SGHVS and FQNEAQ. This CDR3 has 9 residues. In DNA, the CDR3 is TGTGCCAGCACAAGGTACACCCCGTTC. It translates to CASTRYTPF. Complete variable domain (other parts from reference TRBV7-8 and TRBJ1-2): GAGVSQSPRYKVAKRGQDVALRCDPISGHVSLFWYQQALGQGPEFLTYFQNEAQLDKSGLPSDRFFAERPEGSVSTLKIQRTQQEDSAVYLCASTRYTPFGSGTRLTVV.

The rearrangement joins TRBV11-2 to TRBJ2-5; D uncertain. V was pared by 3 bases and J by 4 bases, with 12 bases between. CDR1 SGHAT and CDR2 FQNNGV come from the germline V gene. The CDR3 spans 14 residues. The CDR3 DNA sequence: TGTGCCAGCAGCTTGTGGCAGTTCGGAGAGACCCAGTACTTC. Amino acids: CASSLWQFGETQYF. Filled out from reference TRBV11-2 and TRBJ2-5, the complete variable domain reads EAGVAQSPRYKIIEKRQSVAFWCNPISGHATLYWYQQILGQGPKLLIQFQNNGVVDDSQLPKDRFSAERLKGVDSTLKIQPAKLEDSAVYLCASSLWQFGETQYFGPGTRLLVL.

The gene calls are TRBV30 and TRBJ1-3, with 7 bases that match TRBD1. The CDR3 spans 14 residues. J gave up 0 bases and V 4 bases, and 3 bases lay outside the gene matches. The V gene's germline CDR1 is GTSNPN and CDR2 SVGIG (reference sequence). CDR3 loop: CAWMTGYSGNTIYF. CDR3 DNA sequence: TGTGCCTGGATGACAGGGTACTCTGGAAACACCATATATTTT.

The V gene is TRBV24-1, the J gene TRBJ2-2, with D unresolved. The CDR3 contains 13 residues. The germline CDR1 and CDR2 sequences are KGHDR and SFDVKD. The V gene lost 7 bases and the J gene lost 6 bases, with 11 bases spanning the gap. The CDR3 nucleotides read TGTGCCACCAGGGCATCCCTCTCCGGGGAGCTGTTTTTT. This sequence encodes CATRASLSGELFF.

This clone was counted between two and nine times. The CDR3 sequence is CAWKDLAGGFSGELFF. The DNA of the CDR3 is TGTGCCTGGAAAGACCTAGCGGGGGGGTTCTCCGGGGAGCTGTTTTTT. This sequence joins TRBV30 and TRBJ2-2, with 12 bases fitting TRBD2. The J segment lost 6 bases and the V segment lost 4 bases, leaving 9 bases of the junction unmatched. The CDR3 spans 16 residues. The V gene's germline CDR1 is GTSNPN and CDR2 SVGIG (reference sequence).

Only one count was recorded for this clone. This CDR3 reads CASSVGGGATEKLFF. The CDR3 DNA is TGTGCCAGCAGCGTAGGTGGGGGGGCGACCGAAAAACTGTTTTTT. The chain has TRBV9 and TRBJ1-4; perhaps TRBD1 as D (6 bases). The CDR3 covers 15 residues. The germline V gene has CDR1 SGDLS and CDR2 YYNGEE. Trimming left V 0 bases short and J 8 bases short, with 14 bases between.

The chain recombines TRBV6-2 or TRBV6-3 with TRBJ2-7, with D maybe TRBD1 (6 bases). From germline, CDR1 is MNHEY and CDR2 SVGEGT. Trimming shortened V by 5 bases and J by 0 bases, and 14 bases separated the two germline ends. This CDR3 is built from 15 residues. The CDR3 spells CASSAIDRFSYEQYF. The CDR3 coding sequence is TGTGCCAGCAGTGCAATTGACAGGTTCTCCTACGAGCAGTACTTC.

Here the CDR3 DNA reads TGTGCCAGCAGGCGACAGGGTCCCTTCCCCCAGCATTTT. Its translation is CASRRQGPFPQHF. The rearrangement links TRBV27 to TRBJ1-5; TRBD1 matches at 7 bases. Trimming at V came to 6 bases and at J to 10 bases, leaving 9 bases not matched to a gene. The CDR3 sequence is 13 residues long. Germline CDR1 and CDR2: MNHEY and SMNVEV (reference sequence).

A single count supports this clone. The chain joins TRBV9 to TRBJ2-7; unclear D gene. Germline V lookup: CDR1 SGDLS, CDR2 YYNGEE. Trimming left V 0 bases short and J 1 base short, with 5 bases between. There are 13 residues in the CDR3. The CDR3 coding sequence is TGTGCCAGCAGCGTAGAGGAATCCTACGAGCAGTACTTC. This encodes CASSVEESYEQYF.

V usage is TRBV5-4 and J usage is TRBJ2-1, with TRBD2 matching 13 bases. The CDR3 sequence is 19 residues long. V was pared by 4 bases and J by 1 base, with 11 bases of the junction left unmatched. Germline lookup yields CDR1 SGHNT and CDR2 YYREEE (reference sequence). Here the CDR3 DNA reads TGTGCCAGCAGCCGGCCGGGACTAGCGGGGTCCCTTTCCTACAATGAGCAGTTCTTC. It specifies CASSRPGLAGSLSYNEQFF.